This passage covers 3 T cell receptor beta chains from one sample sequenced in a study of OX40 agonist ivuxolimab in advanced cancers. The method was immunoSEQ multiplex PCR; TCRdb's version includes in-frame clones alone and lacks a portion of them. This sample yields 40,000 to 60,000 clones, of which about 93% are seen a single time; around 6.7% belongs to the top ten. The sequenced sample was CD4+ or CD8+ T cells sorted from blood, obtained in a trial of the OX40 agonist ivuxolimab. Receptors were obtained from an adult with an advanced solid tumor such as melanoma, head and neck, liver or kidney cancer.

The J gene is TRBJ2-2, the V gene TRBV6-7, with a weak D call TRBD1 (6 bases). TRBV6-7 has ORF status, its function being uncertain. The CDR3 is 16 residues long. Deletions cut 6 bases from V and 3 bases from J, with 17 bases between. CDR3 nucleotides: TGTGCCAGCAGCCACAAACCGGGACAACACACCGGGGAGCTGTTTTTT. This translates into CASSHKPGQHTGELFF.

The V gene is TRBV10-2, the J gene TRBJ2-2, with D hard to call. There are 11 residues in the CDR3. V shed 7 bases and J shed 7 bases, with 7 bases lying between them. The V gene's germline CDR1 is WSHSY and CDR2 SAAADI. The CDR3 DNA reads TGCGCCAGCAATCAGTTCGGGGAGCTGTTTTTT. The encoded protein is CASNQFGELFF.

Only a few counts were recorded for this clone. The V gene is TRBV2, the J gene TRBJ1-1; no firm D call. Between the trimmed V and J ends, which lost 7 bases and 0 bases, there was a span of 18 bases. Per the germline V gene, CDR1 is SNHLY and CDR2 is FYNNEI. This CDR3 is 16 amino acids long. In nucleotides, the CDR3 is TGTGCCAGCATAGAGGAGTTAGCGGGAATGAACACTGAAGCTTTCTTT. It translates to CASIEELAGMNTEAFF.